This T cell receptor beta chain is from a study of cytomegalovirus exposure and HLA in healthy donors. Broader study findings: Among CMV-associated TCR beta chains, most appeared HLA-restricted in a later analysis.

Primers: 60 Vbeta forward and 13 Jbeta reverse. Measured with immunoSEQ multiplex PCR; TCRdb has only the in-frame clones, and not every one. The sample consists of about 180,000 clones, over 65% of them appearing once. This CDR3 comprises 16 residues. Germline CDR1 SGDLS, CDR2 YYNGEE. The ends were cut back, 0 bases at V and 2 bases at J, with 13 bases in the middle. A few counts support this clone. The antigen remains undetermined. The chain is built from TRBV9 and TRBJ2-3, with D unclear. The source of this sequence is a man in his 60s in good health and CMV-seronegative. What was sequenced was PBMCs. CDR3 DNA sequence: TGTGCCAGCAGCGTAGGCTCCCTGATCTACACAGATACGCAGTATTTT. Translating it yields CASSVGSLIYTDTQYF.